This T cell receptor (beta chain) was observed in a study of T-cell memory formation after mild COVID-19. Notes on the study in general: Among contracting clones, CD4+ were mainly CM/EM and CD8+ enriched in EMRA. Some SARS-CoV-2-responding clones were already detected in memory before infection. Whether second-wave clones peaking at day 37 were SARS-CoV-2 specific went unconfirmed.

Constant-segment primers and 5'RACE yielded cDNA libraries for TCR alpha and TCR beta, each carrying sample barcodes and UMIs. Each CDR3 protein gets one entry after TCRdb re-called the 5' RACE reads with MiXCR. This table holds 400,000 to 500,000 distinct CDR3 sequences, roughly 24% found once. V gave up 1 base and J gave up 6 bases, with 7 bases separating them. The CDR3 totals 13 residues. The germline V gene has CDR1 SGHTA and CDR2 FQGTGA. This clonotype was seen a few times. Its cognate antigen is unknown. What was sequenced was PBMCs or a T cell subset sorted from them (not recorded which). The V and J genes are TRBV7-3 and TRBJ1-5, with D unclear. This receptor was taken from an adult woman who had mild COVID-19 (a few samples of this study predate the infection). Cell type and time point are not known. For the CDR3, the DNA is TGTGCCAGCAGCTTAAATCCAGGTCAGCCCCAGCATTTT. This translates into CASSLNPGQPQHF. Drawing the rest from reference TRBV7-3 and TRBJ1-5, the complete variable domain is GAGVSQTPSNKVTEKGKYVELRCDPISGHTALYWYRQSLGQGPEFLIYFQGTGAADDSGLPNDRFFAVRPEGSVSTLKIQRTERGDSAVYLCASSLNPGQPQHFGDGTRLSIL.